One and the same sample provided the 27 T cell receptor beta chains below, sequenced in a study of tumor-infiltrating lymphocytes in primary liver carcinoma. The input was around 500 ng total RNA; TCR beta cDNA was made from it with a constant-region primer. Generation of the TCR beta libraries relied on three nested multiplex PCR rounds using slightly modified ARM-PCR. A C-beta reverse primer was combined with TRBV1-TRBV30 forward primers in the first two PCR rounds, and each round had roughly 9 cycles. TCRdb called the multiplex PCR reads again in MiXCR, with one record for every CDR3 protein. The data show about 180,000 distinct CDR3 sequences, with 50% to 75% seen just once and under 75% held by the top ten. Germline DNA was also extracted, and blood RNA derived from unsorted whole blood. The sequencing sample was made of peripheral blood. Receptors were obtained from a man in his forties with primary liver carcinoma and hepatitis B virus infection.

The V and J genes are TRBV6-5 and TRBJ2-7; 10 nucleotides match TRBD2. V lost 6 bases and J lost 3; bases outside the gene matches: 5. Germline lookup yields CDR1 MNHEY and CDR2 SVGAGI. The CDR3 spans 14 residues. CDR3 residues: CASRASGSLYEQYF. The CDR3 nucleotides are TGTGCCAGCAGAGCTAGCGGGAGTCTCTACGAGCAGTACTTC.

This clonotype was observed a handful of times. The chain couples TRBV5-6 to TRBJ2-1, with D unclear. Trimming pared 0 bases from V and 7 bases from J, leaving 8 bases between. Looked up from germline, CDR1 is SGHDT and CDR2 is YYEEEE. This CDR3 is 13 amino acids long. The chain's CDR3 is CASSLVERNEQFF. In DNA form, the CDR3 reads TGTGCCAGCAGCTTGGTGGAGAGAAATGAGCAGTTCTTC. Using reference TRBV5-6 and TRBJ2-1 for the parts outside the CDR3, the full variable domain is DAGVTQSPTHLIKTRGQQVTLRCSPKSGHDTVSWYQQALGQGPQFIFQYYEEEERQRGNFPDRFSGHQFPNYSSELNVNALLLGDSALYLCASSLVERNEQFFGPGTRLTVL.

Concerning this clonotype: Compared with germline, one end of the junction differs, possibly owing to a read error. V gene TRBV10-3 combines with J gene TRBJ2-3; TRBD1 agrees at 9 bases. Germline V gene sequence: CDR1 ENHRY, CDR2 SYGVKD. This CDR3 has 16 amino acids. CDR3 nucleotides: TGTGCCATCAGTGAGGTTGGGACAGGGATCACAGATACTCAGTATTTT. This translates into CAISEVGTGITDTQYF.

Turning to this clonotype: A much larger clone differs from this one at a single base, so this may be a read error. This rearrangement joins TRBV29-1 to TRBJ2-1; tentatively, D is TRBD2 (5 bases). The CDR3 is 14 residues long. CDR1 and CDR2 from the germline V gene are SQVTM and ANQGSEA. The DNA for the CDR3 is TGCATCGTTGAGGGTGTAACACCAAACAATGAGCAGTTCTTC. Translating gives CIVEGVTPNNEQFF.

As regards this clonotype: The conserved phenylalanine or tryptophan is not found at the CDR3 terminus, so this likely reflects a read error. The J gene is TRBJ2-3, the V gene TRBV29-1; D is perhaps TRBD1 (7 bases). CDR3 length: 15 residues. With 3 bases removed from V and 6 bases from J, the gap between germline ends came to 19 bases. Germline V gene lookup returns CDR1 SQVTM and CDR2 ANQGSEA. This CDR3 reads CSVEAQGGRPDTQYL. As DNA, the CDR3 is TGCAGCGTTGAGGCGCAGGGGGGACGGCCGGATACGCAGTATTTA.

This clonotype was seen a single time. The rearrangement links TRBV6-4 to TRBJ1-1; D might be TRBD1 (6 bases). With 5 bases removed from V and 0 bases from J, the gap between germline ends came to 10 bases. This CDR3 has 14 amino acids. Germline V gives CDR1 MRHNA, CDR2 SNTAGT. The CDR3 region has the DNA TGTGCCAGCAGTCCGGGGGGCCTGAACACTGAAGCTTTCTTT. This codes for CASSPGGLNTEAFF.

CDR3 nucleotides: TGTGCCAGCAGACCGGGACAGGGGCAGGGCTACACCTTC. It encodes CASRPGQGQGYTF. V is TRBV28 and J is TRBJ1-2; the match to TRBD1 covers 10 bases. Germline values: CDR1 MDHEN, CDR2 SYDVKM. Trimming cost V 6 bases and J 8 bases; bases outside gene matches: 6. This CDR3 has 13 residues.

Comment on this clonotype: At one of its ends the junction is not consistent with the germline gene, which may arise from a read error. The genes are TRBV11-2 and TRBJ2-1; 10 nucleotides line up with TRBD2. This CDR3 has 16 residues. Germline assignment: CDR1 SGHAT and CDR2 FQNNGV. In DNA form, the CDR3 reads TGTGCCAGCAGCTCGCGTCCCAGCGGGAGGGTCTATGAGCAGTTATTC. It encodes CASSSRPSGRVYEQLF.

This clonotype was counted only a few times. A read error is possible here, since a much larger clone lies one base away. V usage is TRBV11-2 and J usage is TRBJ2-3; D may be TRBD1 (6 bases). The CDR3 is made up of 15 amino acids. Germline lookup yields CDR1 SGHAT and CDR2 FQNNGV. Here the CDR3 reads CACSLWGPSTDTQYF. The CDR3 DNA follows: TGTGCCTGCAGCTTGTGGGGGCCTAGCACAGATACGCAGTATTTT. The full variable domain, in which reference TRBV11-2 and TRBJ2-3 provide the parts outside the CDR3, is EAGVAQSPRYKIIEKRQSVAFWCNPISGHATLYWYQQILGQGPKLLIQFQNNGVVDDSQLPKDRFSAERLKGVDSTLKIQPAKLEDSAVYLCACSLWGPSTDTQYFGPGTRLTVL.

This clonotype was seen ten or more times. The chain carries TRBV11-1 and TRBJ2-5; TRBD2 matches 9 bases. The length of the CDR3 is 14 residues. The J segment lost 5 bases and the V segment lost 8 bases, leaving 9 bases of the junction unmatched. Germline loops: CDR1 SGHAT, CDR2 FQDESV (reference sequence). The CDR3 nucleotides are TGTGCCAGCGGCTCGGGACTAGCCGCGGAGACCCAGTACTTC. This codes for CASGSGLAAETQYF.

Note on this clonotype: The CDR3 end shows no conserved phenylalanine or tryptophan, and so a read error is likely. J is TRBJ2-5 and V is TRBV29-1; D ambiguous. The germline CDR1 and CDR2 sequences are SQVTM and ANQGSEA. CDR3 length: 12 amino acids. V was trimmed by 5 bases and J by 5 bases, leaving 12 bases between them. The CDR3 region has the DNA TGCAGCGTTAAGGTGGGCGGCGAGACCCAGTACGTC. This codes for CSVKVGGETQYV.

This clonotype was observed at least ten times. V is TRBV12-3 or TRBV12-4 and J is TRBJ1-6; D may be TRBD1 (5 bases). V dropped 2 bases and J dropped 8 bases, with 7 bases sitting between them. The CDR3 covers 13 residues. The CDR3 here is CASSLSGDSPLHF. The DNA of the CDR3 is TGTGCCAGCAGTTTATCGGGGGATTCACCCCTCCACTTT.

Only one count was recorded for this clonotype. The conserved closing phenylalanine or tryptophan is absent in this CDR3, likely reflecting a read error. The V gene is TRBV7-8, the J gene TRBJ2-7; the D gene is possibly TRBD2 (7 bases). Germline V gives CDR1 SGHVS, CDR2 FQNEAQ. V was trimmed by 6 bases and J by 2 bases, leaving 11 bases between them. The length of the CDR3 is 13 residues. This CDR3 is CASSTGTTYEQYI. As DNA, the CDR3 is TGTGCCAGCAGTACAGGGACTACCTACGAGCAGTACATC.

To note about this clonotype: This is likely a read error, given that the CDR3 carries no conserved phenylalanine or tryptophan at its end. The chain combines TRBV11-2 with TRBJ2-7, with 8 bases matching TRBD1. Germline CDR1 is SGHAT and CDR2 is FQNNGV. The CDR3 spans 13 residues. The CDR3 reads CASSSGQGREQYL. The CDR3 DNA is TGTGCCAGTAGCTCCGGACAGGGTCGTGAGCAGTACCTC.

In this sample, this clonotype turned up once. No conserved phenylalanine or tryptophan is present at the end of the CDR3, so a read error is the likely explanation. The rearrangement links TRBV5-1 to TRBJ2-3; D possibly matches TRBD1 or TRBD2 (5 bases each). The V and J ends lost 8 bases and 5 bases respectively, with 21 bases between them. The V gene's germline CDR1 is SGHRS and CDR2 YFSETQ. CDR3 length: 15 amino acids. CDR3 amino acids: CARSAEGHGEDTQYS. CDR3 in DNA: TGCGCCAGGTCTGCTGAGGGGCATGGTGAAGATACGCAGTATTCT.

To note about this clonotype: The junction differs from germline at one of its ends, possibly a read error. Here the CDR3 reads CVSSPGTNYGYTF. The CDR3, as DNA: TGTGTCAGCAGCCCCGGGACGAACTATGGCTACACCTTC. This chain joins TRBV11-2 and TRBJ1-2; D may be TRBD1 (5 bases). This CDR3 contains 13 residues. Germline loops: CDR1 SGHAT, CDR2 FQNNGV.

In this sample, this clonotype turned up a few times. This may be a read error: a much more frequent sequence differs by one nucleotide. Since the CDR3 does not end with the conserved phenylalanine or tryptophan, this likely comes from a read error. This sequence joins TRBV11-2 and TRBJ1-1; TRBD1 is a possible D gene (5 bases). This CDR3 has 15 amino acids. With 2 bases removed from V and 5 bases from J, the gap between germline ends came to 15 bases. Germline V gene data show CDR1 as SGHAT and CDR2 as FQNNGV. The CDR3 sequence: CASSLRDRGRTEAFL. CDR3 DNA: TGTGCCAGCAGCTTAAGGGATCGGGGGAGAACTGAAGCTTTCCTT.

The J gene is TRBJ1-3, the V gene TRBV10-3; TRBD1 is a possible D gene (6 bases). The germline CDR1 and CDR2 sequences are ENHRY and SYGVKD. The CDR3 extends over 12 amino acids. V lost 6 bases and J 8 bases, leaving 11 bases between the germline ends. CDR3: CAISYREDTIYF. CDR3 coding DNA: TGTGCCATCAGCTACAGGGAGGACACCATATATTTT.

Turning to this clonotype: This may stem from a read error, because a much larger clone lies one nucleotide away. The chain joins TRBV29-1 to TRBJ2-6, with 8 bases matching TRBD1. The CDR3 sequence is 16 residues long. Per germline, CDR1 SQVTM and CDR2 ANQGSEA. The V and J ends lost 3 bases and 5 bases, in that order; junction bases with no gene match: 9. This CDR3 reads CSVEDRVQPWANVLTF. The CDR3 DNA follows: TGCAGCGTTGAGGACAGGGTCCAGCCTTGGGCCAACGTCCTGACTTTC.

About this clonotype itself: One junction end disagrees with the germline gene, perhaps due to a read error. This chain connects TRBV29-1 to TRBJ2-1, with 11 bases identical to TRBD2. The CDR3 consists of 18 residues. Per the germline V gene, CDR1 is SQVTM and CDR2 is ANQGSEA. CDR3 protein: CSVGGGTSGTSSYNDQFF. The CDR3 DNA reads as TGCAGCGTCGGGGGGGGGACTAGCGGCACTAGCTCCTACAATGATCAGTTCTTC.

In this sample, this clonotype turned up a few times. The V gene is TRBV7-9, the J gene TRBJ2-1; D call uncertain. The germline CDR1 and CDR2 sequences are SEHNR and FQNEAQ (reference sequence). The CDR3 has 12 amino acids. Deletions cut 0 bases from V and 9 bases from J, with 6 bases between. CDR3 nucleotide sequence: TGTGCCAGCAGCTTAGCGGTTGGTGAGCAGTTCTTC. It is translated as CASSLAVGEQFF.

This clonotype was seen at least ten times. The chain's CDR3 is CASSLMGPGELFF. The DNA for the CDR3 is TGTGCCAGCAGCTTAATGGGGCCCGGGGAGCTGTTTTTT. This rearrangement joins TRBV11-2 to TRBJ2-2; D is possibly TRBD1 (5 bases). This CDR3 comprises 13 residues. Looked up from germline, CDR1 is SGHAT and CDR2 is FQNNGV. V shed 2 bases and J shed 6 bases, with 7 bases lying between them.

This clonotype has a count of ten or more. V usage is TRBV4-2 and J usage is TRBJ2-7; 11 bases align to TRBD2. Unmatched junction bases numbered 7, after V lost 4 bases and J lost 5 bases. The V gene's germline CDR1 is LGHNA and CDR2 YNFKEQ. This CDR3 is built from 15 residues. CDR3 sequence: CASSPTSGNVDEQYF. In nucleotides, the CDR3 is TGTGCCAGCAGCCCGACTAGCGGGAACGTAGACGAGCAGTACTTC.

This clonotype occurred a few times. The chain employs TRBV1 and TRBJ1-2. TRBV1 is a pseudogene locus. This CDR3 is built from 14 residues. CDR3 residues: CTSSQDGQNYGYTF. For the CDR3, the DNA is TGCACCAGCAGCCAAGACGGGCAGAACTATGGCTACACCTTC.

Regarding this clonotype: A read error may produce the germline difference seen at one junction end. This chain connects TRBV5-6 to TRBJ1-6; D is unclear. Germline V CDR1 and CDR2: SGHDT, YYEEEE. CDR3 length: 15 residues. The CDR3 coding sequence is TGTGCCAGTAGCTTGGTTGGGCTTCCCAATTCACCCCTCCACTTT. This codes for CASSLVGLPNSPLHF. Full variable domain (outside the CDR3, taken from reference TRBV5-6 and TRBJ1-6): DAGVTQSPTHLIKTRGQQVTLRCSPKSGHDTVSWYQQALGQGPQFIFQYYEEEERQRGNFPDRFSGHQFPNYSSELNVNALLLGDSALYLCASSLVGLPNSPLHFGNGTRLTVT.

Note on this clonotype: Because the CDR3 is missing its conserved closing phenylalanine or tryptophan, this is likely a read error. The chain combines TRBV12-3 or TRBV12-4 with TRBJ2-3; unclear D gene. The V end lost 3 bases, the J end lost 1 base, and 11 bases lay between the germline ends. The length of the CDR3 is 15 residues. CDR3 nucleotides: TGTGCCAGCAGTTTGACCAGCCACCGCACAGATACGCAGTATCTT. This gives the protein CASSLTSHRTDTQYL.

This clonotype was seen just once. This sequence joins TRBV11-2 and TRBJ2-7; D might be TRBD1 (6 bases). The V end lost 5 bases, the J end lost 2 bases, and 16 bases lay between the germline ends. CDR1 is SGHAT, CDR2 FQNNGV, per germline. The CDR3 spans 15 residues. The CDR3: CASSPRDKGPYEQYF. CDR3 sequence (DNA): TGTGCCAGCAGCCCCCGGGACAAGGGACCCTACGAGCAGTACTTC. The variable domain in full, completed from reference TRBV11-2 and TRBJ2-7, reads EAGVAQSPRYKIIEKRQSVAFWCNPISGHATLYWYQQILGQGPKLLIQFQNNGVVDDSQLPKDRFSAERLKGVDSTLKIQPAKLEDSAVYLCASSPRDKGPYEQYFGPGTRLTVT.